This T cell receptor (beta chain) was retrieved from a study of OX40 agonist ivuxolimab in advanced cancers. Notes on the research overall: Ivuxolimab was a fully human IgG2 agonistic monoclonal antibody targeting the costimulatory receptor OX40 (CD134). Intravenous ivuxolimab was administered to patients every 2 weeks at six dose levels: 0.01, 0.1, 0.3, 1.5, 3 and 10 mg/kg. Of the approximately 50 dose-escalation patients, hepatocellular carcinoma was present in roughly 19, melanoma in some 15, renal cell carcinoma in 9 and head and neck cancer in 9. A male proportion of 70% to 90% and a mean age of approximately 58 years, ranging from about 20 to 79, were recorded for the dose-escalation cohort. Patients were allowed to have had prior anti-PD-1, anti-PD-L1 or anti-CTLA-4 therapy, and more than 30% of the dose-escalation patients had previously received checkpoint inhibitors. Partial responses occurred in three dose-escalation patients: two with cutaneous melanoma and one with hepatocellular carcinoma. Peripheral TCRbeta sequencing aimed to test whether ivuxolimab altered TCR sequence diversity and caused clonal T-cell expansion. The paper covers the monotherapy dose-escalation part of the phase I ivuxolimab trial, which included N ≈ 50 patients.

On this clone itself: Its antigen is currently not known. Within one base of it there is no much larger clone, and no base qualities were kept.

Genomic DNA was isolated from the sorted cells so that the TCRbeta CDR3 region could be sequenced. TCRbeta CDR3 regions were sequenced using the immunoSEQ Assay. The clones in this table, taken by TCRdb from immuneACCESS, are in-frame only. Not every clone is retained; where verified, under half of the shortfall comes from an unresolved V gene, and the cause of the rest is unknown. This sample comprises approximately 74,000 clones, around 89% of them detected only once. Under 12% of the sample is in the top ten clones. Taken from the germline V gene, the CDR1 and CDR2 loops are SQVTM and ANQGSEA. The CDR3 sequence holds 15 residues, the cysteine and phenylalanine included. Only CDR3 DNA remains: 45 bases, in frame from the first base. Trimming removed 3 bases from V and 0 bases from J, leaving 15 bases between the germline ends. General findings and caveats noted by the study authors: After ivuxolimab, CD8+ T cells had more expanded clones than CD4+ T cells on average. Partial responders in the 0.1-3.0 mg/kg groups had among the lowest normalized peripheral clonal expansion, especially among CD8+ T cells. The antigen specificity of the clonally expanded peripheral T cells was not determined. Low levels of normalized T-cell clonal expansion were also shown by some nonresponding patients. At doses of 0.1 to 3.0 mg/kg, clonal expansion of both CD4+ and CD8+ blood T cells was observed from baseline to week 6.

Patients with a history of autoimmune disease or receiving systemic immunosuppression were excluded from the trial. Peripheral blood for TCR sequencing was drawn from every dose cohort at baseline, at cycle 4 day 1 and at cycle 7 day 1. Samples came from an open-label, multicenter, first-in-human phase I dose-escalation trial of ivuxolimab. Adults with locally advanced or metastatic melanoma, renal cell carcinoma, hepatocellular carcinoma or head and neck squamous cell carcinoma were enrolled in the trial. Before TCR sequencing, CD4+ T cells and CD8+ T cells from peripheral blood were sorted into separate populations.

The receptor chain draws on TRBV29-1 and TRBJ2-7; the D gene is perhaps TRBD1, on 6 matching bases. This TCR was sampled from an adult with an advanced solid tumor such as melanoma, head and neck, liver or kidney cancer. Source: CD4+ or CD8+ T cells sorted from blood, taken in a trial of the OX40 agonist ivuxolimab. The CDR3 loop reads CSVDAGAYSSYEQYF. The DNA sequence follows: TGCAGCGTTGATGCAGGGGCTTATAGCTCCTACGAGCAGTACTTC.